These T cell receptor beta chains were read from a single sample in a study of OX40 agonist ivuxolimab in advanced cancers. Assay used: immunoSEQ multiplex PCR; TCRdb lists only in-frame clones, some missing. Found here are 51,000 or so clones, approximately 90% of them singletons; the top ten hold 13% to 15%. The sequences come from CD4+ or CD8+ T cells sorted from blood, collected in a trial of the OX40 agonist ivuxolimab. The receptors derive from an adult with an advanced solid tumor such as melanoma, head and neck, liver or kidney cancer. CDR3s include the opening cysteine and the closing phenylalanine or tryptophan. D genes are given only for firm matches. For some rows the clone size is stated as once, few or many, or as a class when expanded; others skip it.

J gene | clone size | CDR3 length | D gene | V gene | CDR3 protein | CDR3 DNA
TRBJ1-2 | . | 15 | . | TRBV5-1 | CASSLESGNNYGYTF | TGCGCCAGCAGCTTGGAGAGCGGTAATAACTATGGCTACACCTTC
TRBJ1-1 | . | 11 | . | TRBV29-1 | CSVDMGTEAFF | TGCAGCGTTGATATGGGCACTGAAGCTTTCTTT
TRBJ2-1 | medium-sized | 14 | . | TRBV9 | CASSGSRDPEEQFF | TGTGCCAGCAGCGGCTCCCGGGACCCCGAAGAGCAGTTCTTC
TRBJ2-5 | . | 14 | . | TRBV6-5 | CASSPPRAKETQYF | TGTGCCAGCAGCCCCCCTAGGGCTAAAGAGACCCAGTACTTC
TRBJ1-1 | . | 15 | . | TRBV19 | CASSIDPALRTEAFF | TGTGCCAGTAGTATAGACCCGGCCCTGCGGACTGAAGCTTTCTTT
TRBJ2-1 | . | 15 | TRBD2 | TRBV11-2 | CASSYLAGGINEQFF | TGTGCCAGCAGCTATTTAGCGGGGGGGATCAATGAGCAGTTCTTC
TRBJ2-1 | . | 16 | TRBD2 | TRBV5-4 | CASRFRDYSSYNEQFF | TGTGCCAGCAGGTTCCGGGACTACAGCTCCTACAATGAGCAGTTCTTC
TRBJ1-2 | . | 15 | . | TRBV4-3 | CASSQERVSTYGYTF | TGCGCCAGCAGCCAAGAAAGGGTTTCAACATATGGCTACACCTTC
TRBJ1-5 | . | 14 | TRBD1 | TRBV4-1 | CASSLGQADQPQHF | TGCGCCAGCAGCCTGGGACAGGCCGATCAGCCCCAGCATTTT
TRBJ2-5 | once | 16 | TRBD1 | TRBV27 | CASSLRRTGVVETQYF | TGTGCCAGCAGTTTACGTCGGACAGGGGTGGTAGAGACCCAGTACTTC
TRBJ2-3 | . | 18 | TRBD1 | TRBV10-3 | CAISESRPKGAHTDTQYF | TGTGCCATCAGTGAGTCGCGACCTAAGGGGGCCCACACAGATACGCAGTATTTT
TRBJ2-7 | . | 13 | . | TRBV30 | CAWSVGSPYEQYF | TGTGCCTGGAGTGTGGGCAGCCCCTACGAGCAGTACTTC
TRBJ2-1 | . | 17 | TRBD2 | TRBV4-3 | CASSQDGAGGLYNEQFF | TGCGCCAGCAGCCAAGACGGCGCGGGGGGTCTCTACAATGAGCAGTTCTTC
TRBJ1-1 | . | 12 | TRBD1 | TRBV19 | CASSPWDSEAFF | TGTGCCAGTAGTCCTTGGGACAGCGAAGCTTTCTTT
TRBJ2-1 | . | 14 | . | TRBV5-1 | CASSLVLGFNEQFF | TGCGCCAGCAGCTTGGTGCTCGGGTTCAATGAGCAGTTCTTC
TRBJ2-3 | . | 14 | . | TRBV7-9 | CASSLVDLTDTQYF | TGTGCCAGCAGCTTAGTCGACCTCACAGATACGCAGTATTTT